This TCR beta chain was retrieved from a study of technical replicates of blood from a handful of donors. Germline CDR1 and CDR2: SQVTM and ANQGSEA. This CDR3 region has 13 residues. The V end was cut by 5 bases, the J end by 2 bases, with 12 bases between. In its sample, this clone was seen once. TCRdb's copy holds only in-frame clones and misses some; the assay was immunoSEQ multiplex PCR. The sample carries tens of thousands of clones, roughly 92% recorded once. The chain joins TRBV29-1 to TRBJ1-2, with a possible D match to TRBD1 (6 bases). This receptor was taken from a human donor in good health. Sequencing was done on a sample of T cells isolated from PBMCs. CDR3 bases: TGCAGCGTTAAGAGGACAGTCAACTATGGCTACACCTTC. It translates to CSVKRTVNYGYTF.